This T cell receptor (beta chain) was documented in a study of control samples from healthy donors and cancer patients. The table came from immunoSEQ multiplex PCR; TCRdb's copy has only in-frame clones and leaves some out. The table includes about 130,000 clones, 85% to 95% detected once. CDR3 size: 13 residues. Germline loops: CDR1 SGDLS, CDR2 YYNGEE. V was shortened by 0 bases and J by 4 bases, with 7 bases between the two germline ends. The sequenced material came from PBMCs. The TCR originated in a man in his sixties with colorectal cancer. The J gene is TRBJ1-2, the V gene TRBV9; D gene uncertain. CDR3 region: CASSVAQSYGYTF. The CDR3 nucleotides are TGTGCCAGCAGCGTAGCACAGAGCTATGGCTACACCTTC.